Presented here are 9 T cell receptor beta chains from one specimen sequenced in a study of control samples from healthy donors and cancer patients. Using immunoSEQ multiplex PCR, the repertoire was profiled, and TCRdb retains in-frame clones only, with some absent. Among roughly 100,000 clones listed, around 90% were seen once. The sample consisted of blood. Receptor source: a man between 25 and 39 years old in good health.

The chain joins TRBV5-4 to TRBJ1-1; a weak D match, TRBD1 (5 bases). Germline V gene lookup returns CDR1 SGHNT and CDR2 YYREEE (reference sequence). The CDR3 runs to 14 residues. V gave up 5 bases and J gave up 5 bases, with 16 bases separating them. The CDR3 nucleotides are TGTGCCAGCAGACCCGACCGCCGGACAACTGAAGCTTTCTTT. This codes for CASRPDRRTTEAFF.

The chain employs TRBV29-1 and TRBJ1-1; a weak D match, TRBD1 (5 bases). V lost 4 bases, J lost 0 bases, and 12 bases lay in between. This CDR3 is built from 14 residues. Per the germline V gene, CDR1 is SQVTM and CDR2 is ANQGSEA. CDR3 sequence reads: CSVGGTAMNTEAFF. The CDR3 bases are TGCAGCGTTGGGGGCACTGCGATGAACACTGAAGCTTTCTTT.

The chain is built from TRBV6-1 and TRBJ2-3; 11 positions match TRBD2. V trimming: 4 bases; J trimming: 3 bases; junction bases outside the gene matches: 6. Germline lookup yields CDR1 MNHNS and CDR2 SASEGT. The CDR3 loop spans 16 amino acids. The CDR3 sequence: CASSVGGTSGTDTQYF. The DNA for the CDR3 is TGTGCCAGCAGTGTAGGCGGGACTAGCGGTACAGATACGCAGTATTTT.

This clone was counted a few times. The J gene is TRBJ2-3, the V gene TRBV7-9, with D perhaps TRBD2 (6 bases). CDR3 length: 17 residues. The V and J ends lost 5 bases and 0 bases respectively, with 18 bases between them. Germline V gene data show CDR1 as SEHNR and CDR2 as FQNEAQ (reference sequence). CDR3 in DNA: TGTGCCAGCAGCCCAGTCGGGGTAGCGGATAGCACAGATACGCAGTATTTT. It codes for CASSPVGVADSTDTQYF.

A single count supports this clone. The gene calls are TRBV25-1 and TRBJ1-2; D may be TRBD1 (6 bases). Trimming stripped 3 bases from V and 4 bases from J, with 9 bases between. Germline CDR1 reads MGHDK; CDR2 reads SYGVNS. CDR3 length equals 13 residues. As DNA, the CDR3 is TGTGCCAGCAGTGACGTAGGGGGCTATGGCTACACCTTC. Amino acid sequence: CASSDVGGYGYTF.

V gene TRBV6-5 combines with J gene TRBJ2-1; no reliable D call. With 6 bases removed from V and 0 bases from J, the gap between germline ends came to 6 bases. Germline CDR1 and CDR2: MNHEY and SVGAGI. There are 13 residues in the CDR3. In DNA, the CDR3 is TGTGCCAGCAGGTACGACTCCTACAATGAGCAGTTCTTC. It yields the protein CASRYDSYNEQFF.

The chain is built from TRBV5-4 and TRBJ2-3; no firm D call. Trimming cost V 7 bases and J 0 bases, with 12 bases left between them. CDR3 length equals 14 residues. Germline assignment: CDR1 SGHNT and CDR2 YYREEE (reference sequence). The CDR3 spells CASAYTPSTDTQYF. CDR3 nucleotides: TGTGCCAGCGCCTATACACCTAGCACAGATACGCAGTATTTT.

The gene calls are TRBV2 and TRBJ2-3; 7 bases are a match to TRBD2. Trimming removed 7 bases from V and 6 bases from J; junction bases left unmatched: 4. CDR1 SNHLY and CDR2 FYNNEI come from the germline V gene. The CDR3 loop spans 12 amino acids. The CDR3 spells CASMSGTDTQYF. The CDR3, as DNA: TGTGCCAGCATGAGCGGGACCGATACGCAGTATTTT.

The V call is TRBV6-7, the J call TRBJ1-3; 11 positions agree with TRBD1. TRBV6-7 is noted as an ORF with a role that remains uncertain. Losses at the gene ends were 4 bases for V and 8 bases for J; bases not matched to a gene: 7. The CDR3 is 15 amino acids. CDR3 region: CASSFRTGGSYTIYF. In DNA, the CDR3 is TGTGCCAGCAGTTTCAGGACAGGGGGCAGTTACACCATATATTTT.